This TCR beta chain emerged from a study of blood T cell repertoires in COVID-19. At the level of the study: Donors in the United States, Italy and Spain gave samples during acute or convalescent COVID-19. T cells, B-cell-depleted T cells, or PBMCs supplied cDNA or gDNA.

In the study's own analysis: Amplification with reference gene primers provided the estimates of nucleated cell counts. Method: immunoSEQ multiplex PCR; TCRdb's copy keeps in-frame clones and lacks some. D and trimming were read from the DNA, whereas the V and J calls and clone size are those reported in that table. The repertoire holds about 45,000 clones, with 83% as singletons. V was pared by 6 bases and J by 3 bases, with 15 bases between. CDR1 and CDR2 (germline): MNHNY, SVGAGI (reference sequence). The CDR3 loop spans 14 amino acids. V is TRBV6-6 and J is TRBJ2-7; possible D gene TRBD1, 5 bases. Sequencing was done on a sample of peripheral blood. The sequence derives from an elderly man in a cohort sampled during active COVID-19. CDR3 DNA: TGTGCCAGCAGCGCAAACTGGGGCAACTACGAGCAGTACTTC. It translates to CASSANWGNYEQYF.